This TCR beta chain stems from a study of T cells of healthy individuals. MiXCR, applied by TCRdb to the 5' RACE reads, yields one record per CDR3 protein. The sample has 95,000 to 100,000 distinct CDR3 sequences; approximately 18% are singletons. The V gene's germline CDR1 is LGHNA and CDR2 YSLEER. CDR3 length: 17 residues. Trimming removed 0 bases at V and 4 bases at J, with 16 bases between. The J gene is TRBJ2-4, the V gene TRBV4-3; perhaps TRBD2 as D (7 bases). This TCR was recovered from a human donor in good health. The CDR3 DNA sequence: TGCGCCAGCAGCCAAGACCGAGGGGGGGGCTGGAAAAACATTCAGTACTTC. Its protein is CASSQDRGGGWKNIQYF.